The 13 T cell receptor beta chains given below trace back to one sample, sequenced in a study of beta chain features in type 1 diabetes. Expressed TCRB transcripts were sequenced after all isolated RNA was converted to cDNA. Data came from immunoSEQ multiplex PCR; TCRdb stores just in-frame clones and leaves some out. This sample has 90,000 to 110,000 clones, with about 40% found just once. Sequencing was carried out using stem cell memory CD4+ T cells from blood. These TCRs come from a woman aged 18-29 years in good health.

The table lists this clone with a few counts. The rearrangement uses TRBV15 and TRBJ2-4; D uncertain. With 3 bases removed from V and 0 bases from J, the gap between germline ends came to 9 bases. This CDR3 comprises 15 residues. Germline CDR1 and CDR2: LNHNV and YYDKDF (reference sequence). The CDR3 here is CATSRLDLAKNIQYF. The CDR3 nucleotides are TGTGCCACCAGCAGGCTAGACCTAGCCAAAAACATTCAGTACTTC.

This clone was counted a few times. The chain employs TRBV18 and TRBJ2-4; TRBD1 matches at 10 bases. The junction had 7 bases not matched to a gene; V was cut back by 3 bases and J by 8 bases. The CDR3 extends over 15 amino acids. Looked up from germline, CDR1 is KGHSH and CDR2 is LQKENI. CDR3 region: CASSPPGQGFHIQYF. CDR3 bases: TGTGCCAGCTCACCTCCGGGACAGGGGTTTCACATTCAGTACTTC.

This clone was seen more than once but under ten times. The J gene is TRBJ1-5, the V gene TRBV28, with D maybe TRBD1 (5 bases). The germline V gene encodes CDR1 MDHEN and CDR2 SYDVKM. The CDR3 spans 14 residues. The V end lost 5 bases, the J end lost 5 bases, and 13 bases lay between the germline ends. CDR3 DNA: TGTGCCAGCAGTGCCAAGGAGGGGCATCAGCCCCAGCATTTT. Protein: CASSAKEGHQPQHF.

This chain links TRBV5-1 with TRBJ2-7; 7 bases align to TRBD2. CDR3 length equals 14 residues. Germline CDR1 is SGHRS and CDR2 is YFSETQ. Trimming at V came to 5 bases and at J to 0 bases, leaving 5 bases not matched to a gene. This CDR3 reads CASRPRDYSYEQYF. CDR3 coding DNA: TGCGCCAGCAGACCCCGGGACTACTCCTACGAGCAGTACTTC. Full variable domain (remainder filled in from reference TRBV5-1 and TRBJ2-7): KAGVTQTPRYLIKTRGQQVTLSCSPISGHRSVSWYQQTPGQGLQFLFEYFSETQRNKGNFPGRFSGRQFSNSRSEMNVSTLELGDSALYLCASRPRDYSYEQYFGPGTRLTVT.

This clone has just a few counts. The germline gene is not matched at one end of the junction; a read error may be the cause. This CDR3 reads CASSDSQAGTYEQYF. CDR3 coding DNA: TGTGCCAGCAGTGACTCGCAAGCGGGAACCTACGAGCAGTACTTC. The V call is TRBV6-5, the J call TRBJ2-7; 7 nucleotides agree with TRBD2. Germline V gives CDR1 MNHEY, CDR2 SVGAGI. This CDR3 spans 15 amino acids.

The table lists this clone with a few counts. V usage is TRBV5-1 and J usage is TRBJ2-1, with D perhaps matching TRBD1 (6 bases). Per the germline V gene, CDR1 is SGHRS and CDR2 is YFSETQ. This CDR3 has 15 amino acids. Between the trimmed V and J ends, which lost 3 bases and 0 bases, there was a span of 10 bases. The CDR3 DNA reads TGCGCCAGCAGCTCTGGACAGATCTCCTACAATGAGCAGTTCTTC. It yields the protein CASSSGQISYNEQFF.

This clone was seen a few times. This chain links TRBV7-9 with TRBJ2-7, with D unresolved. With 0 bases removed from V and 2 bases from J, the gap between germline ends came to 14 bases. CDR3 length: 16 residues. Germline CDR1 SEHNR, CDR2 FQNEAQ (reference sequence). The CDR3 bases are TGTGCCAGCAGCTTAGCACGGTTAAGCAGGACCTACGAGCAGTACTTC. It is translated as CASSLARLSRTYEQYF.

The chain is built from TRBV6-5 and TRBJ2-7; D uncertain. V lost 6 bases and J lost 0, with 9 bases in between. The CDR3 has 13 residues. Germline CDR1 reads MNHEY; CDR2 reads SVGAGI. The CDR3 DNA reads as TGTGCCAGCAGGAAGGAGAGCTCCTACGAGCAGTACTTC. Its protein product is CASRKESSYEQYF.

This clone has more than one count but fewer than ten. The J gene is TRBJ1-4, the V gene TRBV28; possible D gene TRBD1, 5 bases. V lost 4 bases and J 3 bases, leaving 12 bases between the germline ends. CDR3 length equals 15 residues. The germline V gene encodes CDR1 MDHEN and CDR2 SYDVKM. The CDR3 DNA is TGTGCCAGCAGTTCCAACAGGTCACCTAATGAAAAACTGTTTTTT. Protein product: CASSSNRSPNEKLFF.

This clone was found a few times. The rearrangement joins TRBV27 to TRBJ2-7; 10 bases are a match to TRBD2. The CDR3 has 18 amino acids. Germline CDR1 MNHEY, CDR2 SMNVEV (reference sequence). V gave up 2 bases and J gave up 0 bases; unmatched junction bases: 10. The CDR3 bases are TGTGCCAGCAGTTTAAAAAGCGGGAGGGGTTTAACCTCCTACGAGCAGTACTTC. Protein sequence: CASSLKSGRGLTSYEQYF.

This rearrangement joins TRBV9 to TRBJ2-7; 10 positions agree with TRBD1. CDR1 is SGDLS, CDR2 YYNGEE, per germline. The CDR3 totals 12 residues. Trimming removed 4 bases from V and 6 bases from J; junction bases left unmatched: 1. CDR3 in DNA: TGTGCCAGCAGCCGGGACAGGGGCGAGCAGTACTTC. This sequence encodes CASSRDRGEQYF.

The sample holds one count of this clone. The chain carries TRBV7-3 and TRBJ2-2, with 9 positions matching TRBD2. Germline CDR1 SGHTA, CDR2 FQGTGA. CDR3 size: 16 residues. Trimming removed 1 base from V and 6 bases from J; junction bases left unmatched: 6. The CDR3 DNA follows: TGTGCCAGCAGCTTAATGTTTCGCGGGAGGGCCGGGGAGCTGTTTTTT. Its protein is CASSLMFRGRAGELFF.

This sequence joins TRBV7-2 and TRBJ1-2; no clear D. Per germline, CDR1 SGHTA and CDR2 FQGNSA. V shed 3 bases and J shed 2 bases, with 7 bases lying between them. CDR3 size: 13 residues. The CDR3 bases are TGTGCCAGCAGCTTTGGGGAGAACTATGGCTACACCTTC. Translation gives CASSFGENYGYTF.